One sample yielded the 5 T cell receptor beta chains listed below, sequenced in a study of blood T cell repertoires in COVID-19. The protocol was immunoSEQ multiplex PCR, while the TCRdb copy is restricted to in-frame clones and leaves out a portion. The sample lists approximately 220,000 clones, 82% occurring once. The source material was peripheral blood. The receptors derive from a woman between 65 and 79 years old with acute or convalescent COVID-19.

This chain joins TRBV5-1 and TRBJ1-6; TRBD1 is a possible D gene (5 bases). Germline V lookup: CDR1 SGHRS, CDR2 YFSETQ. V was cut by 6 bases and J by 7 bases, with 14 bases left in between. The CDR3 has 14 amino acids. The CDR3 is CASTWAGMNSPLHF. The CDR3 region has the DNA TGCGCCAGCACCTGGGCAGGGATGAATTCACCCCTCCACTTT.

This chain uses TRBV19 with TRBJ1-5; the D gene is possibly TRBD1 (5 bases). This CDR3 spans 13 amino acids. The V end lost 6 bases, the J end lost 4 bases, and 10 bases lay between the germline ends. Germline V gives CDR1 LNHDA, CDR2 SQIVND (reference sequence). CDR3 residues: CASSQTENQPQHF. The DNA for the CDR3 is TGTGCCAGTAGCCAGACAGAAAATCAGCCCCAGCATTTT. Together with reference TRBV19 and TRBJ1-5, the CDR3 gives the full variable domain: DGGITQSPKYLFRKEGQNVTLSCEQNLNHDAMYWYRQDPGQGLRLIYYSQIVNDFQKGDIAEGYSVSREKKESFPLTVTSAQKNPTAFYLCASSQTENQPQHFGDGTRLSIL.

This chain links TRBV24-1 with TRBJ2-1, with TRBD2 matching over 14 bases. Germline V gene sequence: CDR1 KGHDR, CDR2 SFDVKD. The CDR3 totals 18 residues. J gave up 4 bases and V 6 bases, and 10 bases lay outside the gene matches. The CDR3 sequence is CATSSPGLAGASYNEQFF. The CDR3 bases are TGTGCCACCAGTTCCCCGGGACTAGCGGGGGCCTCATACAATGAGCAGTTCTTC.

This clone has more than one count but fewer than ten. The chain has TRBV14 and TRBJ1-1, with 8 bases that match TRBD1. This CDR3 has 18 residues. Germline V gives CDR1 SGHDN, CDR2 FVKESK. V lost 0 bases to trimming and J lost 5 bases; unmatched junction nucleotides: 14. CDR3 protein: CASSQDRRQGRIWTEAFF. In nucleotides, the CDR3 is TGTGCCAGCAGCCAAGATCGGCGACAGGGGAGGATCTGGACTGAAGCTTTCTTT. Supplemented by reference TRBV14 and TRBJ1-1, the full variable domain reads EAGVTQFPSHSVIEKGQTVTLRCDPISGHDNLYWYRRVMGKEIKFLLHFVKESKQDESGMPNNRFLAERTGGTYSTLKVQPAELEDSGVYFCASSQDRRQGRIWTEAFFGQGTRLTVV.

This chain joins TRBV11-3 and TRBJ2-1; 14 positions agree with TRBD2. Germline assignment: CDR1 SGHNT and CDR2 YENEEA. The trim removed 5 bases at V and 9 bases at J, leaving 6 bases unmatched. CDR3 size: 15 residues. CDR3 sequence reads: CASSPGLAGASEQFF. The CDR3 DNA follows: TGTGCCAGCAGCCCGGGACTAGCGGGGGCGAGTGAGCAGTTCTTC.